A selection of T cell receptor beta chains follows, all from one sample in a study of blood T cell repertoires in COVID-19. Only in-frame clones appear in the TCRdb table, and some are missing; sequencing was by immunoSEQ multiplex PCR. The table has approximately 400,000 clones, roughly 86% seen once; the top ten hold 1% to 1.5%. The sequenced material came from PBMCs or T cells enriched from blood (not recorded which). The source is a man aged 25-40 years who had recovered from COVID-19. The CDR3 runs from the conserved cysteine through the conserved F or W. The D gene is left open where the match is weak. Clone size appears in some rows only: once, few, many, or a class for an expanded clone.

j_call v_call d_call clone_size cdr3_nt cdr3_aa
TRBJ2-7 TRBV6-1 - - TGTGCCAGCAGTGAAGGATGGTTTGGAGGGGGCAAACTCTCGTCCTACGAGCAGTACTTC CASSEGWFGGGKLSSYEQYF
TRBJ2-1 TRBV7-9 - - TGTGCCAGCAGCCCACCTCCTACAGGGATGGGAGAGTTCTTC CASSPPPTGMGEFF
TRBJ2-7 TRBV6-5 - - TGTGCCAGCAGTTTCCGGGGGATGAATAGCGAGCAGTACTTC CASSFRGMNSEQYF
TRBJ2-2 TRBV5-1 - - TGCGCCAGCAGCTTGGGCGGGGCGAACACCGGGGAGCTGTTTTTT CASSLGGANTGELFF
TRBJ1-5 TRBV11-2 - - TGTGCCAGCAGCTCACAGGGTTTTCAGCCCCAGCATTTT CASSSQGFQPQHF
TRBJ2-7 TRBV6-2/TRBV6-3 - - TGTGCCAGCAGCTTCTATACCTACGAGCAGTACTTC CASSFYTYEQYF
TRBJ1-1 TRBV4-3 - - TGCGCCAGCAGCCAAGACCATGGAGACACTGAAGCTTTCTTT CASSQDHGDTEAFF
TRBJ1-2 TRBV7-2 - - TGTGCCAGCAGCGCGCAGGGGTCGTGGGGCTACACCTTC CASSAQGSWGYTF
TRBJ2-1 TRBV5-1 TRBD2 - TGCGCCAGCAGCTTGGAACTAGCGGGGTACAATGAGCAGTTCTTC CASSLELAGYNEQFF
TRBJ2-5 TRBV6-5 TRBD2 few TGTGCCAGCAGTCAGCTAGCGGGGGAGCAAGAGACCCAGTACTTC CASSQLAGEQETQYF
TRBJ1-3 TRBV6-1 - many TGTGCCAGCAGTGAGGAAAGCGCGGGAGGAAACACCATATATTTT CASSEESAGGNTIYF
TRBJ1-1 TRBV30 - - TGTGCCTGGAGTGTAGGGAGGGGACCTATGAACACTGAAGCTTTCTTT CAWSVGRGPMNTEAFF
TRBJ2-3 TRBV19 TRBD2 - TGTGCCAGTGGTACTAGCGGGGCCTTCACAGATACGCAGTATTTT CASGTSGAFTDTQYF
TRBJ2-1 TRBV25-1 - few TGTGCCAGCAGTATCTCCAATGAGCAGTTCTTC CASSISNEQFF
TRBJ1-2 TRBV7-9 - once TGTGCCAGCAGCTTAGAGGAGACAGCGTCTAACTATGGCTACACCTTC CASSLEETASNYGYTF
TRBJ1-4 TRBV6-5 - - TGTGCCAGCAGTCGCCTTTCGGGGACTAATGAAAAACTGTTTTTT CASSRLSGTNEKLFF
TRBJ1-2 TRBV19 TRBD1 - TGTGCCAGTAGCTTACAGGGGGCTGGAAACTATGGCTACACCTTC CASSLQGAGNYGYTF
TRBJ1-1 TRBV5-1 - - TGCGCCAGCAGCTTGGCCGGGATGAACACTGAAGCTTTCTTT CASSLAGMNTEAFF
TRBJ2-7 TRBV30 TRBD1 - TGTGCCTGGAGTGCCGGGACAGGGAGCGAGCAGTACTTC CAWSAGTGSEQYF
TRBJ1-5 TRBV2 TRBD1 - TGTGCCAGCAGCTCGGGACAGGGTACTCGCAATCAGCCCCAGCATTTT CASSSGQGTRNQPQHF
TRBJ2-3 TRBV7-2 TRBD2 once TGTGCCAGCAGCTTAGTGGCGGGGGGGCTTTCTAGCACAGATACGCAGTATTTT CASSLVAGGLSSTDTQYF
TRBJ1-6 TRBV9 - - TGTGCCAGCAGCCCATCGGGACAAGGAAGTAATTCACCCCTCCACTTT CASSPSGQGSNSPLHF
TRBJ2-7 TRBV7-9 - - TGTGCCAGCAGCCAAGGAGGCGGGTCCACTTACGAGCAGTACTTC CASSQGGGSTYEQYF
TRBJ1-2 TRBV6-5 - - TGTGCCAGCAGTTACCCAGGGGCTGCGGTCGATGGCTACACCTTC CASSYPGAAVDGYTF
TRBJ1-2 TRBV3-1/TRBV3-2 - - TGTGCCAGCAGCACCCCGGGACAAAACTATGGCTACACCTTC CASSTPGQNYGYTF
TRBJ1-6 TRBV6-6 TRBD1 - TGTGCCAGCAGTCCCCGGGACAGGGGGATCCAGCGAAATAATTCACCCCTCCACTTT CASSPRDRGIQRNNSPLHF
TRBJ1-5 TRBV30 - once TGTGCCTGGAGCCCGAGTTTTGATCAGCCCCAGCATTTT CAWSPSFDQPQHF
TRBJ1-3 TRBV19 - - TGTGCCAGTAACCTACGAAACACCATATATTTT CASNLRNTIYF
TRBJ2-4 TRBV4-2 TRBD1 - TGTGCCAGCAGCCAAGCCTGGACAGGGGGCGCTTCGGACATTCAGTACTTC CASSQAWTGGASDIQYF
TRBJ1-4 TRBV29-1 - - TGCAGCGTTGGCGTTGAAAAACTGTTTTTT CSVGVEKLFF
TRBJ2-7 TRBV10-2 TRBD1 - TGCGCCAGCAGTGAGGCGACCGGGACAGGGGTGAGGGAGCAGTACTTC CASSEATGTGVREQYF
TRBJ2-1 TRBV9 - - TGTGCCAGCAGCCCCCGTAGTTACAATGAGCAGTTCTTC CASSPRSYNEQFF
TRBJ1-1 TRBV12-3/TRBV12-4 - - TGTGCCAGCAGCTCTTCTACCGGCACTGAAGCTTTCTTT CASSSSTGTEAFF
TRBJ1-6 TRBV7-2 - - TGTGCCAGCAGCCTAGGGTCAATCGGTAATTCACCCCTCCACTTT CASSLGSIGNSPLHF
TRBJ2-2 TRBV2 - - TGTGCCAGCAGTTTACAGGGAGTAAACACCGGGGAGCTGTTTTTT CASSLQGVNTGELFF
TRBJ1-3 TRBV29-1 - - TGCAGCGTTCGAGAAAAATCTGGAAACACCATATATTTT CSVREKSGNTIYF
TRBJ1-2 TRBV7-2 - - TGTGCCAGCAGCTTTGTGACAGGTGGCGACTATGGCTACACCTTC CASSFVTGGDYGYTF
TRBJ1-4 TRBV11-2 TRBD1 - TGTGCCAGCAGCCCGGGGACAGGGGGCTTCGCTAAACTGTTTTTT CASSPGTGGFAKLFF
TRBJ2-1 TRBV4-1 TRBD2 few TGCGCCAGCAGCCAAGAGGGGGGGTACAATGAGCAGTTCTTC CASSQEGGYNEQFF
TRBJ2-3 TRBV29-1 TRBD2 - TGCAGCGTTGAAGGGACTAGCGGATCCACAGATACGCAGTATTTT CSVEGTSGSTDTQYF
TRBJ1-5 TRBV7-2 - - TGTGCCAGCAGCTTAGAACAGGGCGAAAATCAGCCCCAGCATTTT CASSLEQGENQPQHF
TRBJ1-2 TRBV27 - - TGTGCCAGCAGTTTGTCGTACGGGGGTGGCTACACCTTC CASSLSYGGGYTF
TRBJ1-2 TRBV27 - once TGTGCCAGCAGTAAACAGGGTGGCGGCTACACCTTC CASSKQGGGYTF
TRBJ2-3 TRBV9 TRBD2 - TGTGCCAGCAGCGTAGGGAGCGGGGGGGCCTTAGATACGCAGTATTTT CASSVGSGGALDTQYF
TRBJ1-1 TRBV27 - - TGTGCCAGCAGTTTAGGGTCAGGGGTCGACACTGAAGCTTTCTTT CASSLGSGVDTEAFF
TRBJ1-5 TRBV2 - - TGTGCCAGCAGTCGAACGGTCAATCAGCCCCAGCATTTT CASSRTVNQPQHF
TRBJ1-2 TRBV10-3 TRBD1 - TGTGCCATCAGTGGGGACAGGGGAAGTGGCTACACCTTC CAISGDRGSGYTF
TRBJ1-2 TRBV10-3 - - TGTGCCATCAGTGAACCTTGGGGAGGCCCTAACTATGGCTACACCTTC CAISEPWGGPNYGYTF
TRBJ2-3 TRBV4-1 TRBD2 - TGCGCCAGCAGCCTCCACCCCCCTAGCGGGGGCTCCCAGGCGCAGTATTTT CASSLHPPSGGSQAQYF
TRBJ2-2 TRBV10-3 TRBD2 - TGTGCCATCAGTGAAGGCGGGGGGGCCTCCGGGGAGCTGTTTTTT CAISEGGGASGELFF
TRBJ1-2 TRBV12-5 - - TGTGCTAGTGGTTTGGACAGTAGATTATATGGCTACACCTTC CASGLDSRLYGYTF
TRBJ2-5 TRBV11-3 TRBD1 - TGTGCCAGCAGCCCGACAGGGTACGAGACCCAGTACTTC CASSPTGYETQYF
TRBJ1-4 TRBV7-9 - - TGTGCCACGACCGGAGTAAGTGAAAAACTGTTTTTT CATTGVSEKLFF
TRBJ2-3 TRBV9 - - TGTGCCAGCAGCCCGTCGCCGGGACTTGTCACAGATACGCAGTATTTT CASSPSPGLVTDTQYF
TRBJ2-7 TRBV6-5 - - TGTGCCAGCAGTCCGGGGACCTACGAGCAGTACTTC CASSPGTYEQYF
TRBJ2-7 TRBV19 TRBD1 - TGTGCCAGTAGTATCCCGCCGGGACAGGGGGACTACGAGCAGTACTTC CASSIPPGQGDYEQYF
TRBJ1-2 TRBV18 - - TGTGCCAGCTCACACGCAGGGGTAGGGGACTATGGCTACACCTTC CASSHAGVGDYGYTF